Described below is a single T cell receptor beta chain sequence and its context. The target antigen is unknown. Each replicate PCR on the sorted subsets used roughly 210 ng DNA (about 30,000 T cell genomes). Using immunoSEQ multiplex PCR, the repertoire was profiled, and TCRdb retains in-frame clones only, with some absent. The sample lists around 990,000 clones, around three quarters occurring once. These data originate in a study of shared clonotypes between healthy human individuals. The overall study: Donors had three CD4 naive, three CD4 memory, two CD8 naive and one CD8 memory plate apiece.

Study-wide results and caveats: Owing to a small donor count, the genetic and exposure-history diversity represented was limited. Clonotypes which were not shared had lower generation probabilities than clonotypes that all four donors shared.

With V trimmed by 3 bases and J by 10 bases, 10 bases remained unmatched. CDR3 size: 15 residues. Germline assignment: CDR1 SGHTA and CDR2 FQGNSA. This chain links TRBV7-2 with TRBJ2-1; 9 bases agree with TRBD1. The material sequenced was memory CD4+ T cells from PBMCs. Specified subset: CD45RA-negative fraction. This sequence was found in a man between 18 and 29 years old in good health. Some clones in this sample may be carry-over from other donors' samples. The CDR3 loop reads CASSFVQGAQGEQFF. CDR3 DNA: TGTGCCAGCAGCTTTGTACAGGGGGCTCAGGGGGAGCAGTTCTTC.